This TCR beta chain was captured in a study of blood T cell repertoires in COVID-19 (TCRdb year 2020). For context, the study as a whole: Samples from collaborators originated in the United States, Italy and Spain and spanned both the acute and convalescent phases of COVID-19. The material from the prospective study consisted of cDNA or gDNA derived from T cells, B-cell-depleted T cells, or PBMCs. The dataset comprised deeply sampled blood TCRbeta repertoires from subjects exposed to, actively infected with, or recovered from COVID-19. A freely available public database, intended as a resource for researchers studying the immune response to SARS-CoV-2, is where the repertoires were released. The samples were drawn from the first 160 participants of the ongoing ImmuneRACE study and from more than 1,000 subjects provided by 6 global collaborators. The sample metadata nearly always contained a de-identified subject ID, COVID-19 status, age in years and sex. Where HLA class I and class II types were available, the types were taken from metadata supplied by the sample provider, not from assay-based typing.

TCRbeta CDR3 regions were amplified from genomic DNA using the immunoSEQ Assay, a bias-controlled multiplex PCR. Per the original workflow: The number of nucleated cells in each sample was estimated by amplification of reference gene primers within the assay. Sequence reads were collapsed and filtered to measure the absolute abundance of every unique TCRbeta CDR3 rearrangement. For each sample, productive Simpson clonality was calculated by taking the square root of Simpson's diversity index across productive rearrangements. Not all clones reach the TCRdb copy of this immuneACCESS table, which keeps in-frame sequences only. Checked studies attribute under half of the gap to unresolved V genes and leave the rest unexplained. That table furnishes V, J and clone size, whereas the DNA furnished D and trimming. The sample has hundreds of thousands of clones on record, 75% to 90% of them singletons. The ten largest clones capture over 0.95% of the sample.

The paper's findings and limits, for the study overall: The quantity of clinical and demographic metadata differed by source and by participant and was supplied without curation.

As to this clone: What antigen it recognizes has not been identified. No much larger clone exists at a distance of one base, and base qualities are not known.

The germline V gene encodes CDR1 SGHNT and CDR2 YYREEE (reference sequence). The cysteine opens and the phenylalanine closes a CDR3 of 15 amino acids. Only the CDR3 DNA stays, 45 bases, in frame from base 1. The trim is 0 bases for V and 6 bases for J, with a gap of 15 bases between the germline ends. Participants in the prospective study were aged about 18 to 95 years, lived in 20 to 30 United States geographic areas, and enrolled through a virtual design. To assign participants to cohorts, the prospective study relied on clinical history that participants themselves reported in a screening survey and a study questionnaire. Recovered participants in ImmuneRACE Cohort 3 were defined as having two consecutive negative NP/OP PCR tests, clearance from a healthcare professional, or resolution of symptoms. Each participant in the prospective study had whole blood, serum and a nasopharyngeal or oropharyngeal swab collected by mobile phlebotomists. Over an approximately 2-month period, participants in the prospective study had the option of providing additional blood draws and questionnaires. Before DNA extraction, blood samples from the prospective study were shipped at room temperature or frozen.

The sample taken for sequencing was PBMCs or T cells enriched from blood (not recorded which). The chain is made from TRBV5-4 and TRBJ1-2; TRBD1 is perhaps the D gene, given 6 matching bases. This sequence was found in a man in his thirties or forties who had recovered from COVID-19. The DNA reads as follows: TGTGCCAGCAGCTTGGCCGGGCAGGGGAGAAATGGCTACACCTTC. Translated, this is CASSLAGQGRNGYTF.